This T cell receptor (beta chain) is from a study of T-cell reconstitution after alpha-beta-depleted transplantation in children. Study results and limitations: From surviving recipient T cells and thymic progenitors came the high day-60 TCRbeta diversity observed in some patients. T-cell counts and diversity were attributed mostly to newly produced T cells one year after transplant. Several hundred expanded graft clones reportedly supplied alpha-beta T cells about two months after transplant.

This clonotype has at least ten counts. Its antigen is unidentified. This sample's TCRbeta library carried unique molecular identifier barcodes. TCRdb passed the PCR reads through MiXCR, listing each CDR3 protein once. Among some 550,000 distinct CDR3 sequences listed, 20% to 25% were seen once. V was trimmed by 2 bases and J by 7 bases, leaving 7 bases between them. CDR1 and CDR2 (germline): DFQATT, SNEGSKA (reference sequence). The CDR3 extends over 11 amino acids. The input for sequencing was PBMCs, mostly from graft donor cells, taken 360 days after TCRalphabeta/CD19-depleted stem cell transplant. The clonotype comes from a boy in the first two years of life who had a stem cell transplant for acute myeloid leukemia, so the T cells may come from the graft donor. The genes are TRBV20-1 and TRBJ2-3; no reliable D call. This chain's CDR3 is CSARSSHTQYF. The CDR3 bases are TGCAGTGCTAGATCCAGCCATACGCAGTATTTT.